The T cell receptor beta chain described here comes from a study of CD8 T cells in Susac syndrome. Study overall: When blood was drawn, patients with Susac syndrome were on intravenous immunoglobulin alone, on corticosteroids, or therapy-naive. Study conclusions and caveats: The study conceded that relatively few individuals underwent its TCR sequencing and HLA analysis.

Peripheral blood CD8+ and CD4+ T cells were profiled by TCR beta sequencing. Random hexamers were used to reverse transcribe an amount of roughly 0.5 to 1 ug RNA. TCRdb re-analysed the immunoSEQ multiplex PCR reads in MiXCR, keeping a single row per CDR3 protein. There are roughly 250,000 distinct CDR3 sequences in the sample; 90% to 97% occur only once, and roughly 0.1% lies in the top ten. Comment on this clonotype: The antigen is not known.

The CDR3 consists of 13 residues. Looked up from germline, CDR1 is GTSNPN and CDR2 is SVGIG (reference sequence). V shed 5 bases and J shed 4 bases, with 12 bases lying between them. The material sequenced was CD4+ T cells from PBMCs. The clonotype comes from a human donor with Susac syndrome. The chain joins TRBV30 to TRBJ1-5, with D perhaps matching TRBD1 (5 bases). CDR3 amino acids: CAWGHRDNQPQHF. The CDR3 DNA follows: TGTGCCTGGGGACATAGAGATAATCAGCCCCAGCATTTT.